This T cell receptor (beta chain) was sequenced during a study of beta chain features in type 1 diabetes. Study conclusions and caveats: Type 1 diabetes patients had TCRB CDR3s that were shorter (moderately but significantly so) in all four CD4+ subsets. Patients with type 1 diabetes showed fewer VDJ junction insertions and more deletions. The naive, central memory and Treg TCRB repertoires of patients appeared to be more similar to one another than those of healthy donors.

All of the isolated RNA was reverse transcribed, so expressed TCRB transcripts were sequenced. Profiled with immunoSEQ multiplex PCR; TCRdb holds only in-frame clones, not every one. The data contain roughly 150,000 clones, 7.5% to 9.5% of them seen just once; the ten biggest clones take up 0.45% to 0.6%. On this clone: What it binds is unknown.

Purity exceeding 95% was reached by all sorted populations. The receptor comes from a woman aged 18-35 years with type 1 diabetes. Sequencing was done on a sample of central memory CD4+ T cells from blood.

Here the CDR3 reads CASSAESNQPQHF. In DNA form, the CDR3 reads TGTGCCAGCAGTGCAGAAAGCAATCAGCCCCAGCATTTT. This chain joins TRBV2 and TRBJ1-5; no definite D call. Germline CDR1 reads SNHLY; CDR2 reads FYNNEI. V lost 4 bases and J 1 base, leaving 5 bases between the germline ends. This CDR3 is built from 13 residues.